What follows is one T cell receptor beta chain and its context. Its antigen is not known. V was shortened by 3 bases and J by 7 bases, with 12 bases between the two germline ends. The length of the CDR3 is 13 residues. The germline V gene has CDR1 LGHDT and CDR2 YNNKEL (reference sequence). The data were obtained in a study of T cell repertoires in cytomegalovirus infection. Study-wide context: Recently described HLA-C-restricted plus well-studied HLA-B-restricted CMV epitopes were used. CMV infection and matching HLA type were both indicated by public TCR beta signatures. The study's findings and limits: Individuals carrying CMV plus the relevant HLA were identified by cumulative frequency of public TCR beta families. Dominant in the ex vivo response were TCR beta clonotypes restricted by HLA-C and specific for CMV.

TCRdb reprocessed the reads via MiXCR and lists one record per CDR3 protein. The table lists hundreds of thousands of distinct CDR3 sequences, 32% of them singletons. The J gene is TRBJ1-1, the V gene TRBV3-1, with D perhaps matching TRBD1 (5 bases). The source was cultured CD8+ T cells from PBMCs, collected from culture after CMV antigen stimulation. This sequence originates from a human donor in good health (CMV status not recorded). Some clones in this sample may be carry-over from other donors' samples. CDR3 nucleotides: TGTGCCAGCAGCCATCAAGGGGTTAATGAAGCTTTCTTT. Protein sequence: CASSHQGVNEAFF.